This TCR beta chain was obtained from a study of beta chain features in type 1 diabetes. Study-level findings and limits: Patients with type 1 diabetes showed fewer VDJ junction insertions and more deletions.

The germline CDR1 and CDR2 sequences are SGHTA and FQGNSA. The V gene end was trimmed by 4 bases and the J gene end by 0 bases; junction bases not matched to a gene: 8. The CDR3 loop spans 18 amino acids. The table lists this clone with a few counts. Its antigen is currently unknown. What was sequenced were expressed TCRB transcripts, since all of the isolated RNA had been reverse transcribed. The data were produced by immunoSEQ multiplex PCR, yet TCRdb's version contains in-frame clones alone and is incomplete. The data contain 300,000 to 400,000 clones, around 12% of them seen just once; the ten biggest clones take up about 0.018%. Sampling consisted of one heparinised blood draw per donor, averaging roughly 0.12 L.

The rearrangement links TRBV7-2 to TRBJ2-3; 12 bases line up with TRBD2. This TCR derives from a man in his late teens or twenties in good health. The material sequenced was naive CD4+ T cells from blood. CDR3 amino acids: CASSSLGLAGSSTDTQYF. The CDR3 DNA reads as TGTGCCAGCAGCTCGCTCGGACTAGCGGGGTCTAGCACAGATACGCAGTATTTT.